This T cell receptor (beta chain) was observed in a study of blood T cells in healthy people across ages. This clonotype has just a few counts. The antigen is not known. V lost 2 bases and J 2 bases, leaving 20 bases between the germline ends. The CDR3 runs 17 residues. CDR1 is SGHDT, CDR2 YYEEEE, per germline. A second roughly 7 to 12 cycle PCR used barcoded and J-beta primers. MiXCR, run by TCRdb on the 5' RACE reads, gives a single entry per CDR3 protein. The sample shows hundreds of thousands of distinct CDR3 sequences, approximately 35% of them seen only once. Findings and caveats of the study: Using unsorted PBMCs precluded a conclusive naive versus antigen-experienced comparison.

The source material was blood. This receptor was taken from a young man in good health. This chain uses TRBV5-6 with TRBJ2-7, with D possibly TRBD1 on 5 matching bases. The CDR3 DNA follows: TGTGCCAGCAGCTTCCTTACGTCAGGGCCTAGAGCCTACGAGCAGTACTTC. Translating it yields CASSFLTSGPRAYEQYF.